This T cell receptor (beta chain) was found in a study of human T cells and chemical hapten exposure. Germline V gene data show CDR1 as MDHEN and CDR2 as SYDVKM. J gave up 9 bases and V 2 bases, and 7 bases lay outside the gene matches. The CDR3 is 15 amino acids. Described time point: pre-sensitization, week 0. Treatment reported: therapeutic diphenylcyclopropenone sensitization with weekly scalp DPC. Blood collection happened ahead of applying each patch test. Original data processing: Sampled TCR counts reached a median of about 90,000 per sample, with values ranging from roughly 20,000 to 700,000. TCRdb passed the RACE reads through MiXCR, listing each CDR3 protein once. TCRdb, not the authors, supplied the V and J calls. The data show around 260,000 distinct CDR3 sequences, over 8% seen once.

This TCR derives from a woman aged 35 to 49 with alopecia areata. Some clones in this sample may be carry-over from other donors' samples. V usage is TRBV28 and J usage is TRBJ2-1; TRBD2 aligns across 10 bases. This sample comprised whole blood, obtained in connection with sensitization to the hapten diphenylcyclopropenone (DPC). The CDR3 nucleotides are TGTGCCAGCAGTTTAACTAGCGGGAAGTTCGGTGAGCAGTTCTTC. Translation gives CASSLTSGKFGEQFF.